These 17 T cell receptor beta chains share one sample of origin, sequenced in a study of CD8 T cells in ankylosing spondylitis. One entry per CDR3 protein, called by TCRdb with MiXCR from the 5' RACE reads. Of about 440,000 distinct CDR3 sequences in the sample, roughly a sixth were seen once. The study's findings and limits: Typical of ankylosing spondylitis blood, it appeared, was a TCR beta motif of roughly eight highly homologous variants.

No antigen is known for these receptors. The specimen sequenced was blood, either unsorted or a sorted T cell fraction (not recorded which). These receptors came from a male donor with ankylosing spondylitis.

The chain combines TRBV3-1 with TRBJ2-2; D remains unclear. CDR3 size: 13 residues. Trimming took off 1 base at V and 4 bases at J, with 4 bases between the two ends. Germline loops: CDR1 LGHDT, CDR2 YNNKEL (reference sequence). The CDR3, as DNA: TGTGCCAGCAGCCAAGGGTTCACCGGGGAGCTGTTTTTT. Translated, it gives CASSQGFTGELFF.

The chain has TRBV2 and TRBJ1-3; D may be TRBD1 (5 bases). Between the trimmed V and J ends, which lost 2 bases and 1 base, there was a span of 12 bases. The CDR3 sequence is 16 residues long. CDR1 SNHLY and CDR2 FYNNEI come from the germline V gene. CDR3: CASSEIGTVSGNTIYF. The CDR3 bases are TGTGCCAGCAGTGAAATAGGGACGGTATCTGGAAACACCATATATTTT.

This clonotype has more than one count but fewer than ten. The chain employs TRBV20-1 and TRBJ2-3, with a weak D call TRBD2 (5 bases). V lost 6 bases and J 6 bases, leaving 16 bases between the germline ends. The CDR3 covers 13 residues. Germline V gives CDR1 DFQATT, CDR2 SNEGSKA (reference sequence). CDR3 sequence reads: CSAHQSGTDTQYF. The CDR3 DNA follows: TGCAGTGCCCACCAAAGCGGTACGGATACGCAGTATTTT.

This clonotype showed up just a few times. The CDR3, as DNA: TGTGCCAGCAGTTACGGGGGAAACTACAATGAGCAGTTCTTC. As protein: CASSYGGNYNEQFF. The V and J genes are TRBV6-5 and TRBJ2-1; D assignment may be TRBD1 or TRBD2 (5 bases each). Germline values: CDR1 MNHEY, CDR2 SVGAGI. This CDR3 spans 14 amino acids. Trimming left V 2 bases short and J 3 bases short, with 8 bases between.

This clonotype has a count of ten or more. This rearrangement joins TRBV5-1 to TRBJ1-1, with D hard to call. V was shortened by 5 bases and J by 6 bases, with 14 bases between the two germline ends. The CDR3 runs to 13 residues. The germline V gene encodes CDR1 SGHRS and CDR2 YFSETQ. CDR3 sequence reads: CASRIVPNAEAFF. The CDR3 DNA follows: TGCGCCAGCAGAATCGTACCTAATGCTGAAGCTTTCTTT.

The chain links TRBV7-2 to TRBJ2-7, with 8 bases matching TRBD2. With 1 base clipped from V and 4 bases from J, the junction kept 12 bases outside the gene matches. This CDR3 contains 17 residues. Germline lookup yields CDR1 SGHTA and CDR2 FQGNSA. As DNA, the CDR3 is TGTGCCAGCAGCTTAGGGAGAGGACTAGCAAAAGGATACGAGCAGTACTTC. Translated: CASSLGRGLAKGYEQYF.

Many counts were recorded for this clonotype. V and J are TRBV7-9 and TRBJ1-2; the D gene is possibly TRBD1 (6 bases). This CDR3 comprises 12 residues. From germline, CDR1 is SEHNR and CDR2 FQNEAQ (reference sequence). V shed 2 bases and J shed 5 bases, with 6 bases lying between them. The CDR3 DNA sequence: TGTGCCAGCAGCTTAAGGGGGTATGGCTACACCTTC. Amino acid sequence: CASSLRGYGYTF.

The rearrangement joins TRBV11-2 to TRBJ2-2; 9 bases map to TRBD1. CDR3 length: 15 amino acids. The V gene end was trimmed by 2 bases and the J gene end by 6 bases; junction bases not matched to a gene: 4. Germline V gene lookup returns CDR1 SGHAT and CDR2 FQNNGV. CDR3 protein: CASSLNRGHAGELFF. In nucleotides, the CDR3 is TGTGCCAGCAGCTTAAACAGGGGGCACGCCGGGGAGCTGTTTTTT.

This chain uses TRBV7-2 with TRBJ1-1, with D tentatively TRBD1 (5 bases). The ends were cut back, 5 bases at V and 5 bases at J, with 15 bases in the middle. From germline, CDR1 is SGHTA and CDR2 FQGNSA. The CDR3 is made up of 14 amino acids. This CDR3 is CASSPSGGDTEAFF. In DNA, the CDR3 is TGTGCCAGCAGCCCTTCGGGGGGAGATACTGAAGCTTTCTTT.

The V and J genes are TRBV6-1 and TRBJ1-4; D uncertain. Germline V gene lookup returns CDR1 MNHNS and CDR2 SASEGT. The V end was cut by 3 bases, the J end by 7 bases, with 9 bases between. The CDR3 sequence is 13 residues long. CDR3 region: CASSEGRLEKLFF. The DNA for the CDR3 is TGTGCCAGCAGTGAGGGCCGTCTTGAAAAACTGTTTTTT.

This clonotype appeared a few times. V is TRBV3-1 and J is TRBJ1-1; D is unclear. Germline loops: CDR1 LGHDT, CDR2 YNNKEL (reference sequence). This CDR3 has 13 amino acids. V shed 2 bases and J shed 4 bases, with 8 bases lying between them. The CDR3 region is CASSQKSLTEAFF. The CDR3 DNA follows: TGTGCCAGCAGCCAAAAGTCTCTCACTGAAGCTTTCTTT.

This clonotype was picked up a small number of times. This chain links TRBV20-1 with TRBJ2-7; tentative D call: TRBD2 (5 bases). Looked up from germline, CDR1 is DFQATT and CDR2 is SNEGSKA (reference sequence). The V end lost 6 bases, the J end lost 3 bases, and 21 bases lay between the germline ends. There are 15 residues in the CDR3. The CDR3 loop is CSATPGSGRDYEQYF. DNA of the CDR3: TGCAGTGCGACCCCGGGGAGTGGAAGGGACTACGAGCAGTACTTC.

This clonotype showed up just a few times. This rearrangement joins TRBV7-2 to TRBJ2-2, with D hard to call. The V end was cut by 5 bases, the J end by 5 bases, with 15 bases between. In germline, CDR1 is SGHTA, CDR2 FQGNSA. The CDR3 spans 15 residues. The CDR3 loop reads CASSTTASATGELFF. CDR3 sequence (DNA): TGTGCCAGCAGCACCACAGCGTCCGCTACCGGGGAGCTGTTTTTT.

This rearrangement joins TRBV12-3 or TRBV12-4 to TRBJ2-2; D gene ambiguous. The CDR3 totals 16 residues. The V gene lost 6 bases and the J gene lost 0 bases, with 14 bases spanning the gap. DNA for the CDR3: TGTGCCAGCAGCCGGCCTGGGCACGCGAACACCGGGGAGCTGTTTTTT. This sequence encodes CASSRPGHANTGELFF.

This clonotype was observed a few times. The rearrangement links TRBV5-1 to TRBJ2-5, with 9 bases matching TRBD1. Germline loops: CDR1 SGHRS, CDR2 YFSETQ. V lost 4 bases to trimming and J lost 5 bases; unmatched junction nucleotides: 6. CDR3 size: 14 residues. The chain's CDR3 is CASSTRDRAETQYF. The CDR3 DNA reads TGCGCCAGCAGCACCCGGGACAGGGCGGAGACCCAGTACTTC.

V usage is TRBV6-1 and J usage is TRBJ2-7, with 11 bases fitting TRBD2. The CDR3 covers 17 residues. In germline, CDR1 is MNHNS, CDR2 SASEGT. V was clipped by 5 bases and J by 0 bases; unmatched bases: 9. DNA of the CDR3: TGTGCCAGCAGTCCCCGGACTAGCGGGTCTAGCTCCTACGAGCAGTACTTC. Its translation: CASSPRTSGSSSYEQYF.

This chain links TRBV30 with TRBJ2-2; D uncertain. Deletions cut 4 bases from V and 7 bases from J, with 7 bases between. From germline, CDR1 is GTSNPN and CDR2 SVGIG (reference sequence). The CDR3 runs 11 residues. CDR3 sequence: CAWTSGGELFF. CDR3 sequence (DNA): TGTGCCTGGACCTCGGGCGGGGAGCTGTTTTTT. The full variable domain, with the rest looked up from reference TRBV30 and TRBJ2-2, is SQTIHQWPATLVQPVGSPLSLECTVEGTSNPNLYWYRQAAGRGLQLLFYSVGIGQISSEVPQNLSASRPQDRQFILSSKKLLLSDSGFYLCAWTSGGELFFGEGSRLTVL.